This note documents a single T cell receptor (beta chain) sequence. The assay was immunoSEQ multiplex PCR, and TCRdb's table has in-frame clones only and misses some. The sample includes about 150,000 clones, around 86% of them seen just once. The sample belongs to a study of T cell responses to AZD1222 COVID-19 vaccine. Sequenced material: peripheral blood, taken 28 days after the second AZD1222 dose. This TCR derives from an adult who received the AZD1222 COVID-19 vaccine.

CDR3 DNA: TGTGCCAGTAGTGCCGGGACGGATCGTAACTATGGCTACACCTTC. As protein: CASSAGTDRNYGYTF. The rearrangement joins TRBV19 to TRBJ1-2; TRBD1 might be the D (5 bases). Germline loops: CDR1 LNHDA, CDR2 SQIVND (reference sequence). The CDR3 extends over 15 amino acids. V dropped 5 bases and J dropped 1 base, with 14 bases sitting between them. Filled out from reference TRBV19 and TRBJ1-2, the complete variable domain reads DGGITQSPKYLFRKEGQNVTLSCEQNLNHDAMYWYRQDPGQGLRLIYYSQIVNDFQKGDIAEGYSVSREKKESFPLTVTSAQKNPTAFYLCASSAGTDRNYGYTFGSGTRLTVV.